These T cell receptor beta chains were read from a single sample in a study of shared clonotypes between healthy human individuals. Some clones are missing from TCRdb's copy, which holds only in-frame ones; the method was immunoSEQ multiplex PCR. Counted here are over a million clones, 75% occurring once; the ten biggest clones make up about 1.5%. Sequenced sample: memory CD4+ T cells sorted from blood. The receptors were gathered from a man aged 18 to 29 in good health. The CDR3 runs from the conserved cysteine through the conserved F or W. D genes are given only for firm matches. Expanded clones get a size class; other rows say once, few or many, or leave the size out.

TRBD2	TRBJ2-1	.	TRBV6-1	TGTGCCAGCAGCCTTCGGACTAGCGGGGACAATGAGCAGTTCTTC	CASSLRTSGDNEQFF
.	TRBJ2-1	.	TRBV5-8	TGTGCCAGCAGCTTGGGTGTAGGGCCCCTATTTACCGAGCAGTTCTTC	CASSLGVGPLFTEQFF
.	TRBJ1-6	.	TRBV19	TGTGCCAGTAGTTCGGGGGACAAAAGCTGGGGTTCACCCCTCCACTTT	CASSSGDKSWGSPLHF
TRBD2	TRBJ2-1	once	TRBV7-9	TGTGCCAGCAGCTTAGTAAGCGGGAGTTTGAATGAGCAGTTCTTC	CASSLVSGSLNEQFF
.	TRBJ1-5	.	TRBV30	TGTGCCTGGAGTCACGCGGGGGCGGTGGGTCAGCCCCAGCATTTT	CAWSHAGAVGQPQHF
.	TRBJ2-7	once	TRBV6-6	TGTGCCAGCAGCCTCACTCAGGGGGACTTTGGGGAGCAGTACTTC	CASSLTQGDFGEQYF
TRBD1	TRBJ2-2	.	TRBV7-2	TGTGCCAGCAGCCCTGGACAGGGGGGAACCGGGGAGCTGTTTTTT	CASSPGQGGTGELFF
TRBD1	TRBJ1-1	.	TRBV19	TGTGCCAGTAGTTCCGACAGGGGTGGCACTGAAGCTTTCTTT	CASSSDRGGTEAFF
TRBD1	TRBJ1-5	.	TRBV28	TGTGCCAGCAGGAGCCCCGGGACAGGCAATCAGCCCCAGCATTTT	CASRSPGTGNQPQHF
TRBD1	TRBJ2-5	.	TRBV28	TGTGCCAGCAGACCAACAGGGGGCCGAGAGACCCAGTACTTC	CASRPTGGRETQYF
.	TRBJ2-5	.	TRBV30	TGTGCCTGGAGTGTGGAGACCCAGTACTTC	CAWSVETQYF
.	TRBJ1-6	.	TRBV11-2	TGTGCCAGCAGCTTTCCAGGACGGACAAGAAATTCACCCCTCCACTTT	CASSFPGRTRNSPLHF
.	TRBJ1-5	few	TRBV12-5	TGTGCTAGTGGCCCACAGACAGCAGATCAGCCCCAGCATTTT	CASGPQTADQPQHF
TRBD2	TRBJ2-2	.	TRBV6-6	TGTGCCAGCAGTTACGCGGGGGGAACAATAGGGGAGCTGTTTTTT	CASSYAGGTIGELFF
TRBD1	TRBJ1-2	.	TRBV25-1	TGTGCCAGCAGTGAAGGGCAGGGGGCATCTGGCTACACCTTC	CASSEGQGASGYTF
TRBD1	TRBJ1-2	few	TRBV5-6	TGTGCCAGCAGCGGAGGACAGGGCCGGACTATTGGCTACACCTTC	CASSGGQGRTIGYTF
.	TRBJ2-1	few	TRBV2	TGTGCCAGCAGTGAAGGGCCGCGGGAGCAGTTCTTC	CASSEGPREQFF
.	TRBJ2-5	.	TRBV11-2	TGTGCCAGCAGCTCCGGACCCCAGGGGGAGACCCAGTACTTC	CASSSGPQGETQYF
.	TRBJ2-5	.	TRBV11-2	TGTGCCAGCAGCTTAGAGGCGGGACGGGAGACCCAGTACTTC	CASSLEAGRETQYF
.	TRBJ2-7	.	TRBV21-1	TGTGCCAGCTTACGCAGGACTAGACGATGCGAGCAGTACTTC	CASLRRTRRCEQYF
.	TRBJ1-1	.	TRBV7-9	TGTGCCAGCAGCTCCTTTTTGGGACCGAACACTGAAGCTTTCTTT	CASSSFLGPNTEAFF
TRBD2	TRBJ2-1	many	TRBV10-3	TGTGCCATCAGTGAGTGGAGACAGCGGGAGGGTTCCTACAATGAGCAGTTCTTC	CAISEWRQREGSYNEQFF
.	TRBJ2-6	once	TRBV29-1	TGCAGCGTTGAACAGGACTCTGGGGCCAACGTCCTGACTTTC	CSVEQDSGANVLTF
.	TRBJ1-1	.	TRBV5-1	TGCGCCAGCAGCTTGGTGGGACAGAACACTGAAGCTTTCTTT	CASSLVGQNTEAFF
TRBD2	TRBJ2-1	.	TRBV14	TGTGCCAGCAGCCAAGATCGACTAGCGGGAAATAATGAGCAGTTCTTC	CASSQDRLAGNNEQFF
.	TRBJ2-1	.	TRBV4-2	TGTGCCAGCAGCCAAGGAAAAAGCGGAAATGAGCAGTTCTTC	CASSQGKSGNEQFF
.	TRBJ1-5	.	TRBV5-4	TGTGCCAGCAGCTTGGAGTGGGAAGGAGTTATTAAGCCCCAGCATTTT	CASSLEWEGVIKPQHF
.	TRBJ2-2	once	TRBV6-1	TGTGCCAGCAGTGAAGACAGGACCACCGGGGAGCTGTTTTTT	CASSEDRTTGELFF
.	TRBJ2-5	.	TRBV4-1	TGCGCCAGCAGCCAAGAATGGAATAGCGGAGAGACCCAGTACTTC	CASSQEWNSGETQYF
.	TRBJ1-3	.	TRBV5-1	TGCGCCAGCAGCTTCGATCGAAACACCATATATTTT	CASSFDRNTIYF
.	TRBJ1-1	few	TRBV6-4	TGTGCCAGCAGGAGACAGGCCCAGAACACTGAAGCTTTCTTT	CASRRQAQNTEAFF
TRBD1	TRBJ1-3	.	TRBV6-6	TGTGCCAGCAGCCTTGGACAGGGGGCTACGAACACCATATATTTT	CASSLGQGATNTIYF
TRBD1	TRBJ1-2	.	TRBV14	TGTGCCAGCAGCCAGGACAGGGCCCACTATGGCTACACCTTC	CASSQDRAHYGYTF
.	TRBJ2-5	.	TRBV21-1	TGTGCCAAGGGACTAGCGGGAGTTGGGGAGACCCAGTACTTC	CAKGLAGVGETQYF
.	TRBJ2-2	.	TRBV19	TGTGCCAGTAGTATCAGTGGGTTTGAGCTGTTTTTT	CASSISGFELFF